The clone carrying this T cell receptor beta chain was picked up many times. Its antigen is undetermined. The CDR3 sequence is 14 residues long. Germline CDR1 and CDR2: SEHNR and FQNEAQ (reference sequence). Trimming shortened V by 0 bases and J by 4 bases, and 7 bases separated the two germline ends. The source of the sample is a study of response to subunit inactivated influenza vaccine. Via MiXCR, TCRdb re-called the RT-PCR reads, giving one row per CDR3 protein. Altogether over 750,000 distinct CDR3 sequences are present, approximately 21% being singletons, with the ten largest covering about a tenth. Points from the study as a whole: Every seasonal influenza vaccination brings in few new T cells, the authors suggested.

The sequencing here drew on PBMCs from blood, taken 4 to 6 days after vaccination. This chain links TRBV7-9 with TRBJ2-1; a possible D gene is TRBD1 (5 bases). The receptor's source is a man aged 50-59 years who received an inactivated influenza vaccine. The CDR3: CASSLAGAYNEQFF. The CDR3 region has the DNA TGTGCCAGCAGCTTAGCAGGGGCATACAATGAGCAGTTCTTC.